This T cell receptor beta chain was retrieved from a study of T cells in Graves' hyperthyroidism and ophthalmopathy. V was clipped by 2 bases and J by 5 bases, with 14 bases between them. The CDR3 runs to 15 residues. Looked up from germline, CDR1 is KGHDR and CDR2 is SFDVKD. Diagnosis rested on symptoms, serum thyroxine and TRAb, thyroid ultrasound, and orbital computed tomography. From RNA transcripts, TCR beta CDR3 regions were amplified. HTBI primers were the set used in a first-round RT-PCR of the TCR CDR3. From the multiplex PCR reads, TCRdb called clonotypes with MiXCR, one entry per CDR3 protein. Seen here are 500,000 to 600,000 distinct CDR3 sequences, 40% to 55% observed once, and the top ten hold about 8%.

The TCR comes from a woman younger than 30 with Graves' hyperthyroidism. Sequences were obtained from peripheral blood or thyroid tissue (not recorded which). The J gene is TRBJ1-2, the V gene TRBV24-1, with no clear D. CDR3 protein: CATSDSATGLYGYTF. CDR3 nucleotides: TGTGCCACCAGTGATTCCGCTACGGGCCTTTATGGCTACACCTTC.